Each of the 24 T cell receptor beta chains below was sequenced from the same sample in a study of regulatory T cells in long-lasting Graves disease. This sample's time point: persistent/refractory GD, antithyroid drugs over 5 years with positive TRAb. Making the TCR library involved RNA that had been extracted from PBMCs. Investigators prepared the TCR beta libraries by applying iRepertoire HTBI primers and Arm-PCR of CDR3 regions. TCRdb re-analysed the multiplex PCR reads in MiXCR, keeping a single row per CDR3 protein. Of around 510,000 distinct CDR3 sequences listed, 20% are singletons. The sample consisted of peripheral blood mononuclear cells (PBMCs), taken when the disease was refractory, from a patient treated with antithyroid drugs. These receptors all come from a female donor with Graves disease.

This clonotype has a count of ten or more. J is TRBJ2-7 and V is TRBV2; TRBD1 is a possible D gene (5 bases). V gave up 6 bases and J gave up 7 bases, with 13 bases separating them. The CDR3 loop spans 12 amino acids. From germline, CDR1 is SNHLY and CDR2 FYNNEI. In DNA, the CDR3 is TGTGCCAGCAGGGCGACAGAATGGGAGCAGTACTTC. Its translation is CASRATEWEQYF. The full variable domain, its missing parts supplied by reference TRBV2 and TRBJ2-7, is EPEVTQTPSHQVTQMGQEVILRCVPISNHLYFYWYRQILGQKVEFLVSFYNNEISEKSEIFDDQFSVERPDGSNFTLKIRSTKLEDSAMYFCASRATEWEQYFGPGTRLTVT.

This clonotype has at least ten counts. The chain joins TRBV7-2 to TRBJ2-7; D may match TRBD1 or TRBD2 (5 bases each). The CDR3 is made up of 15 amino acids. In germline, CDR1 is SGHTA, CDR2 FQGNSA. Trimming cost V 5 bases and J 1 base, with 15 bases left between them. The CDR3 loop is CASSTGPGWSYEQYF. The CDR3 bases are TGTGCCAGCAGCACGGGACCGGGGTGGTCCTACGAGCAGTACTTC.

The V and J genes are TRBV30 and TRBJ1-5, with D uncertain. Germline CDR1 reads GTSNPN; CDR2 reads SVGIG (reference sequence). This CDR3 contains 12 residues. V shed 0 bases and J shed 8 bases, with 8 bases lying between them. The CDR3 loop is CAWSVPKEPQHF. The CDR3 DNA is TGTGCCTGGAGTGTCCCCAAAGAGCCCCAGCATTTT. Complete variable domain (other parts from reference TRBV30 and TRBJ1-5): SQTIHQWPATLVQPVGSPLSLECTVEGTSNPNLYWYRQAAGRGLQLLFYSVGIGQISSEVPQNLSASRPQDRQFILSSKKLLLSDSGFYLCAWSVPKEPQHFGDGTRLSIL.

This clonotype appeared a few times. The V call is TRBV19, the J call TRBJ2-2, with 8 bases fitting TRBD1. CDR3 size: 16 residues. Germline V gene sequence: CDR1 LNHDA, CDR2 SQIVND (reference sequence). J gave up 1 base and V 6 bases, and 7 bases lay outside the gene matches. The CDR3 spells CASRKTGTGNTGELFF. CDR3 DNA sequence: TGTGCCAGTAGGAAAACCGGGACAGGGAACACCGGGGAGCTGTTTTTT. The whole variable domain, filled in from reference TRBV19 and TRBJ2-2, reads DGGITQSPKYLFRKEGQNVTLSCEQNLNHDAMYWYRQDPGQGLRLIYYSQIVNDFQKGDIAEGYSVSREKKESFPLTVTSAQKNPTAFYLCASRKTGTGNTGELFFGEGSRLTVL.

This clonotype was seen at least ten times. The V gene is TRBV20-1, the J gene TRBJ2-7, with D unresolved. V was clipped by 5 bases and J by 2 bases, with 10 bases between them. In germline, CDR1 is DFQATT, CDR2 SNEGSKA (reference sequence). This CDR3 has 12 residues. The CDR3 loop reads CSALRVPYEQYF. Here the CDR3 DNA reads TGCAGTGCTCTCCGGGTCCCCTACGAGCAGTACTTC.

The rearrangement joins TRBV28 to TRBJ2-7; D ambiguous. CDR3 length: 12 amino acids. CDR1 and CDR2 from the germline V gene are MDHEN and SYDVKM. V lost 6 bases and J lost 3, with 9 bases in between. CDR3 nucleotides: TGTGCCAGCAGCAAGGAGTTCTACGAGCAGTACTTC. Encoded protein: CASSKEFYEQYF.

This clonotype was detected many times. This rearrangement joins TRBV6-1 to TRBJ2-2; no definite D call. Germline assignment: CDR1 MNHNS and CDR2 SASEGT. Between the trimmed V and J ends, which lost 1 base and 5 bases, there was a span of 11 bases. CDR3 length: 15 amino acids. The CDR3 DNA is TGTGCCAGCAGTGAAGTTTGGTCAAATACCGGGGAGCTGTTTTTT. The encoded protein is CASSEVWSNTGELFF.

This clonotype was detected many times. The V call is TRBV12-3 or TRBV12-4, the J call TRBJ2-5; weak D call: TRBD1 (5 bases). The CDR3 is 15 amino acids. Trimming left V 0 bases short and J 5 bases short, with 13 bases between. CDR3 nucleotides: TGTGCCAGCAGTTTAGCTACCTGGCAGGGTGAGACCCAGTACTTC. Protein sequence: CASSLATWQGETQYF.

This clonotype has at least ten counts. The CDR3 loop is CASSTGQVYGYTF. The CDR3 DNA reads as TGTGCCAGCAGCACCGGACAGGTCTATGGCTACACCTTC. The J gene is TRBJ1-2, the V gene TRBV6-1, with 7 bases lining up with TRBD1. The V and J ends lost 6 bases and 4 bases, in that order; junction bases with no gene match: 5. The germline V gene encodes CDR1 MNHNS and CDR2 SASEGT. The CDR3 has 13 amino acids.

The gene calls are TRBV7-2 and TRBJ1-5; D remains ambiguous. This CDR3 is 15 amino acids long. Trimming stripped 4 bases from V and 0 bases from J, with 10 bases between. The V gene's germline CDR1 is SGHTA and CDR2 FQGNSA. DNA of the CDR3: TGTGCCAGCAGCTCTGGAACTGTTAGCAATCAGCCCCAGCATTTT. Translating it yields CASSSGTVSNQPQHF.

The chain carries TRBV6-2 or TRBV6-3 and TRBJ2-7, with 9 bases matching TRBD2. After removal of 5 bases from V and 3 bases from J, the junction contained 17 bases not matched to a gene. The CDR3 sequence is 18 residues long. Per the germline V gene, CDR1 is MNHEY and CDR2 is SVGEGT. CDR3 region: CASSDPWGRTSAIYEQYF. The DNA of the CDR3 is TGTGCCAGCAGTGACCCCTGGGGGAGGACTAGCGCTATCTACGAGCAGTACTTC.

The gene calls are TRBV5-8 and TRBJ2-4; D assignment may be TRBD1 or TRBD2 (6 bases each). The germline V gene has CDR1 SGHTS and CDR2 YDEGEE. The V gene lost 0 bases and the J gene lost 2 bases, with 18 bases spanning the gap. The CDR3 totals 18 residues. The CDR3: CASSLVGSGGLSKNIQYF. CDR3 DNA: TGTGCCAGCAGCTTGGTAGGATCCGGGGGCTTGTCCAAAAACATTCAGTACTTC.

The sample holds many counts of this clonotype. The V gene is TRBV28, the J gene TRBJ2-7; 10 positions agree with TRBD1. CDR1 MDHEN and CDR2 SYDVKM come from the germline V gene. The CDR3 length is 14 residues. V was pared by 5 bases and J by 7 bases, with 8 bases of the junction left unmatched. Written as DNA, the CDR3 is TGTGCCAGCAGTCCCGGGACAGGGGAGGAGGAGCAGTACTTC. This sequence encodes CASSPGTGEEEQYF.

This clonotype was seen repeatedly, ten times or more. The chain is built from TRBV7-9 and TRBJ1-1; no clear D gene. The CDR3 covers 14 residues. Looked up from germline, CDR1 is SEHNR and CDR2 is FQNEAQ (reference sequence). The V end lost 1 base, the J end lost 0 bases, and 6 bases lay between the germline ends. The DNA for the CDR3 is TGTGCCAGCAGCTTAGTAGTGATGAACACTGAAGCTTTCTTT. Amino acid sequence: CASSLVVMNTEAFF.

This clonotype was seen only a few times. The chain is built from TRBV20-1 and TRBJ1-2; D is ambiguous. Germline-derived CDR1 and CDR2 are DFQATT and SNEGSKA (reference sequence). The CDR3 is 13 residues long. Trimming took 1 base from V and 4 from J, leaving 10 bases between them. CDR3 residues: CSARVGSPYGYTF. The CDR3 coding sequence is TGCAGTGCTAGAGTCGGCAGCCCCTATGGCTACACCTTC.

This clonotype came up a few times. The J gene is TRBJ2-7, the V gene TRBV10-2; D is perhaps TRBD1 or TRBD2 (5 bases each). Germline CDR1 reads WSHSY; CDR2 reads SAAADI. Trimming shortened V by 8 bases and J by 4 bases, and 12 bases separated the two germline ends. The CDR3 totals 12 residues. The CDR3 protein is CASGGRTYEQYF. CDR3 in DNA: TGCGCCAGCGGGGGACGGACTTACGAGCAGTACTTC.

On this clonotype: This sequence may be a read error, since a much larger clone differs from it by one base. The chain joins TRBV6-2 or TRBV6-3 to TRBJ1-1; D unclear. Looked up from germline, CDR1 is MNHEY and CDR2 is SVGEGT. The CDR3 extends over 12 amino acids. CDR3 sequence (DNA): TGTGCCGGCAGTTACCCCCCCGCTGAAGCTTTCTTT. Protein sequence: CAGSYPPAEAFF.

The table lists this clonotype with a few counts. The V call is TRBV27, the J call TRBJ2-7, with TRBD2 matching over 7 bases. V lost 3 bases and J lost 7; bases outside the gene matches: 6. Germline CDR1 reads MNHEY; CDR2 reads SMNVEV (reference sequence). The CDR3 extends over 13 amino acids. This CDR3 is CASSFRLAGEQYF. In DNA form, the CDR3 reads TGTGCCAGCAGTTTCCGACTAGCTGGAGAGCAGTACTTC.

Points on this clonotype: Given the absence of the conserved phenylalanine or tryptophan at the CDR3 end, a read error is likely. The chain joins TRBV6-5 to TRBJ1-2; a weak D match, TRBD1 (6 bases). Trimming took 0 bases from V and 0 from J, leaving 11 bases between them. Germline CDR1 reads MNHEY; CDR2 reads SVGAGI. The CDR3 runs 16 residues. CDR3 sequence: CASSYSARGTNYGYTL. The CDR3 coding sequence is TGTGCCAGCAGTTACTCCGCGAGGGGGACTAACTATGGCTACACCCTC.

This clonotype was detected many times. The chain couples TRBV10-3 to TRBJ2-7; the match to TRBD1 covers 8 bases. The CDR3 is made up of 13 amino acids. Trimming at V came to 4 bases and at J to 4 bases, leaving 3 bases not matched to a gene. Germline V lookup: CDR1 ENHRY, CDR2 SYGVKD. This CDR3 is CAISGGTGYEQYF. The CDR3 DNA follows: TGTGCCATCAGTGGCGGGACAGGATACGAGCAGTACTTC.

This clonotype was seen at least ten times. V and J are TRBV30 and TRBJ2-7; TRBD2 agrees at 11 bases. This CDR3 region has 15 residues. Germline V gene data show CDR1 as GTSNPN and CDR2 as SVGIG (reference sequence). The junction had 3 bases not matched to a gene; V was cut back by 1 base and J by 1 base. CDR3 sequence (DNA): TGTGCCTGGAGTGCTGGGACTAGCGGTTCCTACGAGCAGTACTTC. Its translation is CAWSAGTSGSYEQYF.

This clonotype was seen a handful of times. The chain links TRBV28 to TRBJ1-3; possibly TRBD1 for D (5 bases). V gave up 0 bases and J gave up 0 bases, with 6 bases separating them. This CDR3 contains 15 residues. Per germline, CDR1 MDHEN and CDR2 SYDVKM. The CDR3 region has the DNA TGTGCCAGCAGTTTATGGGGGGGCTCTGGAAACACCATATATTTT. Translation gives CASSLWGGSGNTIYF.

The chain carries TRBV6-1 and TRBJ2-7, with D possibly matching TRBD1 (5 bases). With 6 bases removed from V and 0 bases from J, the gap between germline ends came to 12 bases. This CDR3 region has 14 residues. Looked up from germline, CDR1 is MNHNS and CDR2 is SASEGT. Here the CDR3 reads CASRPRVSSYEQYF. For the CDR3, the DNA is TGTGCCAGCAGGCCCAGGGTTAGCTCCTACGAGCAGTACTTC.

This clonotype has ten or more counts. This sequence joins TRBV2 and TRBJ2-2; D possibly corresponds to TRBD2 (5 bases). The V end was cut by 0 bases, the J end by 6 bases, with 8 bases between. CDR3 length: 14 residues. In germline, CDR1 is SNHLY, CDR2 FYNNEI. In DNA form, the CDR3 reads TGTGCCAGCAGTGAAGCTGTGGGAGCCGGGGAGCTGTTTTTT. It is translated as CASSEAVGAGELFF. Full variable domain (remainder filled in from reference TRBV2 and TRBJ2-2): EPEVTQTPSHQVTQMGQEVILRCVPISNHLYFYWYRQILGQKVEFLVSFYNNEISEKSEIFDDQFSVERPDGSNFTLKIRSTKLEDSAMYFCASSEAVGAGELFFGEGSRLTVL.